Included here is one TCR beta chain sequence, with context. This CDR3 contains 15 residues. V lost 5 bases, J lost 2 bases, and 7 bases stayed unmatched. Germline V CDR1 and CDR2: LNHNV, YYDKDF (reference sequence). MiXCR was run by TCRdb on the 5' RACE reads, yielding one entry per CDR3 protein. The sample carries around 510,000 distinct CDR3 sequences, around 15% recorded once. The data were obtained in a study of identical twins. This sample also appeared in a second study, on yellow fever vaccine responses in identical twins.

The material sequenced was CD4+ T cells sorted from blood. The sequence was collected from a woman aged 18-29 years in good health. V is TRBV15 and J is TRBJ2-7; 9 nucleotides match TRBD1. CDR3 loop: CATSPGTGRTYEQYF. CDR3 nucleotide sequence: TGTGCCACCAGCCCGGGGACAGGGAGAACCTACGAGCAGTACTTC.